This T cell receptor beta chain came from a study of T cell responses to AZD1222 COVID-19 vaccine. This clone has only one observation. TCRdb keeps only in-frame clones here, not all; method: immunoSEQ multiplex PCR. This sample has 150,000 to 200,000 clones, with 92% found just once. Between the trimmed V and J ends, which lost 2 bases and 4 bases, there was a span of 12 bases. This CDR3 is 15 amino acids long. The receptor was derived from an adult who received the AZD1222 COVID-19 vaccine. The chain employs TRBV23-1 and TRBJ2-1, with D possibly being TRBD1 (5 bases). TRBV23-1 carries the ORF label, with uncertain function. The material was peripheral blood, obtained 28 days after the second AZD1222 dose. CDR3 residues: CASSQQGFKYNEQFF. CDR3 coding DNA: TGCGCCAGCAGTCAACAGGGTTTTAAGTACAATGAGCAGTTCTTC.